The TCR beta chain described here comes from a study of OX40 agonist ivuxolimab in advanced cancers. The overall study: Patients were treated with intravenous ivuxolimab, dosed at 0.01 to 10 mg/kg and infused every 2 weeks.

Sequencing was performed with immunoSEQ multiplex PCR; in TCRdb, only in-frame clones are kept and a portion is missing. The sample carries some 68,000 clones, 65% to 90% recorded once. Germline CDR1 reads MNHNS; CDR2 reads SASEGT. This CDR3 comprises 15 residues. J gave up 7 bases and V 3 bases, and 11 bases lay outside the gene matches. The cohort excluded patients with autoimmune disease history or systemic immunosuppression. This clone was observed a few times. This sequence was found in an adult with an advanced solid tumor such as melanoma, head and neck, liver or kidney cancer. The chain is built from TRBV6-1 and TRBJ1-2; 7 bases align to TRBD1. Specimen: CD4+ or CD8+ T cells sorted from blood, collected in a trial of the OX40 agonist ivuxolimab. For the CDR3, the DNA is TGTGCCAGCAGTGAGAGCGGACAGGCCGGGGGTGGCTACACCTTC. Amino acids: CASSESGQAGGGYTF.